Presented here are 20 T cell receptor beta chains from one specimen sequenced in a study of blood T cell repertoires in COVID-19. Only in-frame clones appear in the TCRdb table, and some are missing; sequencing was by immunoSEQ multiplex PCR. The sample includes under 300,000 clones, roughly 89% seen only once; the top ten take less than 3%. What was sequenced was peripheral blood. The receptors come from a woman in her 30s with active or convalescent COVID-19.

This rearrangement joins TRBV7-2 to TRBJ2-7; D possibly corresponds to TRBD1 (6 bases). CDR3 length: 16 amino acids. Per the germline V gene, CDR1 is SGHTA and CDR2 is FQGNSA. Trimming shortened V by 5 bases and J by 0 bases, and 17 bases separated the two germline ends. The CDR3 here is CASSRPVGALSYEQYF. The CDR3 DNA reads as TGTGCCAGCAGCCGCCCTGTGGGGGCCCTCTCCTACGAGCAGTACTTC.

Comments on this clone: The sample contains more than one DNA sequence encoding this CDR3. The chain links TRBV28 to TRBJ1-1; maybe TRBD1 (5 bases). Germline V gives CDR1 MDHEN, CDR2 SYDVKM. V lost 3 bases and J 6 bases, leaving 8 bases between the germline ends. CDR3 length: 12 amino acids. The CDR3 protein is CASSFQGAEAFF. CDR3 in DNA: TGTGCCAGCAGTTTCCAGGGCGCTGAAGCTTTCTTT.

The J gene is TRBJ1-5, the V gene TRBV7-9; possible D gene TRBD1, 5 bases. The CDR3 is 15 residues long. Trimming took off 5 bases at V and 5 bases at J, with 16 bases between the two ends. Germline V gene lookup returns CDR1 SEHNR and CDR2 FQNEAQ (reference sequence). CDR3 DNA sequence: TGTGCCAGCAGCCCAGGAGGGGCTTGGGATCAGCCCCAGCATTTT. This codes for CASSPGGAWDQPQHF.

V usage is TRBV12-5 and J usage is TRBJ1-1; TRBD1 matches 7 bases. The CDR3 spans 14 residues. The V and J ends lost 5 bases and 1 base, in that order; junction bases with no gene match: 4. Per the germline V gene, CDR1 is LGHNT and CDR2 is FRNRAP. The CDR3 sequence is CASGQGTANTEAFF. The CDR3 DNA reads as TGTGCTAGTGGTCAAGGGACAGCGAACACTGAAGCTTTCTTT.

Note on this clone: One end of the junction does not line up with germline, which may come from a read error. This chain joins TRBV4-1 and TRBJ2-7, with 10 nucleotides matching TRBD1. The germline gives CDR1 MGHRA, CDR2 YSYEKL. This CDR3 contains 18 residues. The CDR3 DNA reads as TGCGCCCGCAGCCGACTTCCGGGACAGGGGAGCTTCTCCTACGAGCAGTACTTC. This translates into CARSRLPGQGSFSYEQYF.

CDR3 sequence reads: CASSQTGGNEKLFF. Here the CDR3 DNA reads TGTGCCAGCAGCCAGACAGGGGGGAATGAAAAACTGTTTTTT. The rearrangement joins TRBV3-1 (or the pseudogene TRBV3-2) to TRBJ1-4, with 9 bases that match TRBD1. Germline V CDR1 and CDR2: LGHDT, YNNKEL (reference sequence). This CDR3 region has 14 residues. Trimming cost V 3 bases and J 5 bases; bases outside gene matches: 1.

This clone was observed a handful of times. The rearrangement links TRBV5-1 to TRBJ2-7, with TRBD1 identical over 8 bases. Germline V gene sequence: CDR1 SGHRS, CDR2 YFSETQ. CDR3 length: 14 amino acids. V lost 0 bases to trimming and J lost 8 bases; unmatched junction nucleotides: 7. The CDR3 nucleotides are TGCGCCAGCAGCTTGGAGGGACAGGCCATGAAGCAGTACTTC. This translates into CASSLEGQAMKQYF.

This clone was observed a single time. The CDR3 sequence: CAGMVRGQMGYEQYF. In nucleotides, the CDR3 is TGTGCCGGAATGGTTCGGGGACAGATGGGGTACGAGCAGTACTTC. The chain carries TRBV11-2 and TRBJ2-7; 7 bases map to TRBD1. Germline CDR1 is SGHAT and CDR2 is FQNNGV. The CDR3 sequence is 15 residues long. V shed 11 bases, J shed 4 bases, and the junction held 17 bases outside the gene matches.

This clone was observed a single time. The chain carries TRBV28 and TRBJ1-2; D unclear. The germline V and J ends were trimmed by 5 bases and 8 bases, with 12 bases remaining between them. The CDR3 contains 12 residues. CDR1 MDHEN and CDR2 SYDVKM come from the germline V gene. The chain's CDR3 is CASSERAGGYTF. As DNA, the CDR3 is TGTGCCAGCAGTGAACGTGCGGGAGGCTACACCTTC.

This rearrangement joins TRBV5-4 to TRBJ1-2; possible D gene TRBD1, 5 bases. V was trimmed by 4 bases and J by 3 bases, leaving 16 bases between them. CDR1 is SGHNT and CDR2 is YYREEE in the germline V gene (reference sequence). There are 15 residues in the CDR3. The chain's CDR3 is CASSPLGGGDYGYTF. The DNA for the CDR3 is TGTGCCAGCAGCCCCCTGGGGGGAGGTGACTATGGCTACACCTTC. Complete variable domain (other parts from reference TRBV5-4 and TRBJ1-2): ETGVTQSPTHLIKTRGQQVTLRCSSQSGHNTVSWYQQALGQGPQFIFQYYREEENGRGNFPPRFSGLQFPNYSSELNVNALELDDSALYLCASSPLGGGDYGYTFGSGTRLTVV.

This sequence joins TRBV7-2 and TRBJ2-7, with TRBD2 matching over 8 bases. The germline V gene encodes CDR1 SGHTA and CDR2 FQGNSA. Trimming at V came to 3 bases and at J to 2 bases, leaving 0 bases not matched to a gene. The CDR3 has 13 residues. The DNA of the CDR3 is TGTGCCAGCAGCTTGCGGGGGGCCTACGAGCAGTACTTC. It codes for CASSLRGAYEQYF.

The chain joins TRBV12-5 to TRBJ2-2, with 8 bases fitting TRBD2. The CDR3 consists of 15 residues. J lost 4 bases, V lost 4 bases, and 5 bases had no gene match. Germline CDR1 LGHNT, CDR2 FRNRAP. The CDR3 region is CASGSGTRGTGELFF. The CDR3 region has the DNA TGTGCTAGTGGTTCCGGGACTAGGGGCACCGGGGAGCTGTTTTTT.

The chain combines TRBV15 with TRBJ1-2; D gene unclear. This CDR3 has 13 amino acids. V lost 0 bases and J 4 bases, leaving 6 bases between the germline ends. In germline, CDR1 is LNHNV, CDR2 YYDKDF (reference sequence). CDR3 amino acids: CATSRDRIYGYTF. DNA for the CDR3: TGTGCCACCAGCAGAGACAGGATCTATGGCTACACCTTC.

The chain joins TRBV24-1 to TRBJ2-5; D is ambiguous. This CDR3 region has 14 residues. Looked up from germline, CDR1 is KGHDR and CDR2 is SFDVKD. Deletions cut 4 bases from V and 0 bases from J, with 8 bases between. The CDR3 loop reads CATSDPQYQETQYF. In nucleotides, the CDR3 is TGTGCCACCAGTGACCCCCAGTACCAAGAGACCCAGTACTTC.

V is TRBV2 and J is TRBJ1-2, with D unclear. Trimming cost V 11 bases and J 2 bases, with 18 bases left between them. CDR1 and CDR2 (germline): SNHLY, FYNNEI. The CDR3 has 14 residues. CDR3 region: CALPRGQLNYGYTF. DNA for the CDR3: TGTGCCCTCCCCCGGGGTCAACTAAACTATGGCTACACCTTC.

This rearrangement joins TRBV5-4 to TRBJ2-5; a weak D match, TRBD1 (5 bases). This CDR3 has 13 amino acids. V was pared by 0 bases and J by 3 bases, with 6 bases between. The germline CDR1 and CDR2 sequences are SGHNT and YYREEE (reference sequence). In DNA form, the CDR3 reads TGTGCCAGCAGCTTGGCAGGGAAAGAGACCCAGTACTTC. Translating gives CASSLAGKETQYF.

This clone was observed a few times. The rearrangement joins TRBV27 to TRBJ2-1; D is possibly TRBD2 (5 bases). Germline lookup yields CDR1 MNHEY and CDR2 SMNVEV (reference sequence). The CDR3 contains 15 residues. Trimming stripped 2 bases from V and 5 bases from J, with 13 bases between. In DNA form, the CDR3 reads TGTGCCAGCAGTTTAAGTCGGGGTTTAAACAATGAGCAGTTCTTC. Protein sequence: CASSLSRGLNNEQFF.

CDR3 sequence: CASSERSGTPNYEQYF. CDR3 DNA sequence: TGTGCCAGCAGCGAGAGATCCGGGACTCCAAACTACGAGCAGTACTTC. The chain uses TRBV3-1 (or the pseudogene TRBV3-2) and TRBJ2-7; TRBD2 might be the D (6 bases). V lost 5 bases to trimming and J lost 3 bases, with 20 bases between them. Per the germline V gene, CDR1 is LGHDT and CDR2 is YNNKEL (reference sequence). This CDR3 spans 16 amino acids.

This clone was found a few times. This chain's CDR3 is CASSLSPGTGLTEAFF. CDR3 DNA sequence: TGTGCCAGCAGCTTAAGCCCCGGGACAGGCCTCACTGAAGCTTTCTTT. The gene calls are TRBV7-2 and TRBJ1-1, with 8 bases lining up with TRBD1. V gave up 2 bases and J gave up 4 bases; unmatched junction bases: 9. The germline CDR1 and CDR2 sequences are SGHTA and FQGNSA. The CDR3 totals 16 residues.

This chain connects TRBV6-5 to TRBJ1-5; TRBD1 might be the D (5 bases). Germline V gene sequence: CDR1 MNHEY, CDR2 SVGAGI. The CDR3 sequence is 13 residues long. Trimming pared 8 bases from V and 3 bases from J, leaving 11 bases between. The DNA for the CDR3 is TGTGCCAGCGAAGACAGCCCCAATCAGCCCCAGCATTTT. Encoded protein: CASEDSPNQPQHF.